This TCR beta chain was observed in a study of glioma-infiltrating T cells after dendritic cell vaccination (dated by TCRdb to about 2016). In terms of the full investigation: Of the roughly 15 glioblastoma patients in the cohort, all drawn from Phase I and II dendritic cell vaccination trials, 9 were newly diagnosed and 6 had recurrent disease. Deep sequencing of TCR beta CDR3 regions was used to quantify tumor-infiltrating lymphocyte content and compare tumor and blood repertoires in dendritic cell-vaccinated glioblastoma patients. Patients received three intradermal dendritic cell vaccine injections at biweekly intervals in the arm below the axilla. Between the early 2000s and the early 2010s, patients were given autologous tumor lysate-pulsed dendritic cell vaccination. The vaccine consisted of monocyte-derived dendritic cells cultured less than 9 days with IL-4 and GM-CSF, then pulsed overnight with autologous tumor lysate. Survival after dendritic cell vaccination was correlated with TCR sequencing metrics, including TIL content and tumor-blood repertoire overlap. Broader findings and caveats from the paper: No direct relationship between TCR clonality and survival was found, suggesting a diverse polyclonal response may matter. The cohort was small and heterogeneous, and full blood and tumor sets were available for few patients, with initial-recurrent tumor pairs available for even fewer patients. After dendritic cell vaccination, a higher estimated pretreatment TIL content predicted longer time to progression and longer overall survival. The three-group TCR overlap response model was characterized as speculative, and prospective validation of the model was stated to be required.

The time point tag for this specimen amounts to: after dendritic cell vaccination, including at tumor progression/relapse. Patients were selected for having adequate residual fresh-frozen tumor tissue and more than two years of available survival data. Although molecular status otherwise differed among the glioblastoma patients, no patient had an isocitrate dehydrogenase mutation. PBMC were collected before vaccination, two weeks after the third vaccination, and at tumor progression if progression occurred. The Qiagen DNeasy Blood extraction Kit was used to extract genomic DNA. TCRB CDR3 regions were amplified from 1.5 to 2.5 ug genomic DNA, or all available DNA if less, using the immunoSEQ assay. Multiplex PCR used 60 forward primers for TCR V beta segments and 13 reverse primers for J beta segments. To estimate the number of reads per starting template, synthetic control templates were added to each sample at limiting dilution. The Illumina HiSeq System generated 87 bp sequencing reads. The authors processed their data as follows. PCR and sequencing errors were removed by merging closely related sequences with a nearest neighbor algorithm. TCR overlap was defined as the percentage of unique tumor TCR beta sequences that were also found in the peripheral blood of the same patient. TCRdb carries this immuneACCESS record with in-frame sequences only. Its versions omit some clonotypes, under half of them owing to an unresolved V gene in the studies checked, with the rest unexplained. D and trimming come from the DNA, and the V and J calls and clone size come from that table. This sample comprises 50,000 to 75,000 clones, more than 75% of them detected only once. 9% of the sample lies in the top ten.

With regard to this clone: It has no known antigen specificity. Base qualities are not recorded, but no much larger clone differs from it by a single base.

This clonotype was obtained from a human donor with glioblastoma. The sample was blood, taken after dendritic cell vaccination.

The DNA sequence is as follows: TGTGCCATCAGTGAGTCAGGGACTCTAGCCGGGAACATTCAGTACTTC. This encodes CAISESGTLAGNIQYF. The chain is encoded by TRBV10-3 joined to TRBJ2-4; perhaps TRBD2 is the D gene, with 6 bases matching. Deletion took 0 bases off V and 7 bases off J, with a span of 16 bases between the germline ends. CDR1 ENHRY and CDR2 SYGVKD were looked up in the germline V gene. The CDR3, from cysteine to phenylalanine, totals 16 residues. Only CDR3 DNA remains: 48 bases, in frame from the first base.